This T cell receptor (beta chain) was retrieved from a study of T cell repertoires in cytomegalovirus infection. Whole-study context: Both CMV infection and a matching HLA type were indicated by public TCR beta signatures. Study results and limitations: Within the response measured ex vivo, HLA-C-restricted CMV-specific TCR beta clonotypes were dominant. Identification of carriers of CMV plus the relevant HLA was performed using cumulative public TCR beta family frequency.

Germline CDR1 is MNHEY and CDR2 is SVGEGT. This CDR3 has 16 amino acids. V was trimmed by 5 bases and J by 4 bases, leaving 18 bases between them. This clonotype has at least ten counts. Its antigen remains unknown. TCRdb re-derived calls from the reads in MiXCR, one entry per CDR3 protein. Counted here are fewer than 550,000 distinct CDR3 sequences, about 17% occurring once; the ten biggest clones make up roughly 25%. The chain combines TRBV6-2 or TRBV6-3 with TRBJ2-1; the D call may be TRBD1 or TRBD2 (5 bases each). Sequencing was performed on CD8+ T cells from PBMCs. The source of this sequence is a human donor in good health (CMV status not recorded). Some clones in this sample may be carry-over from other donors' samples. The CDR3 DNA reads TGTGCCAGCAGTGAGACAGAGCGGTTAGGATACAATGAGCAGTTCTTC. It specifies CASSETERLGYNEQFF.